This passage covers 32 T cell receptor beta chains from one sample sequenced in a study of OX40 agonist ivuxolimab in advanced cancers. The method was immunoSEQ multiplex PCR; TCRdb's version includes in-frame clones alone and lacks a portion of them. The repertoire holds about 50,000 clones, with 80% to 85% as singletons. This specimen was CD4+ or CD8+ T cells sorted from blood, taken in a trial of the OX40 agonist ivuxolimab. The receptors shown here come from an adult with an advanced solid tumor such as melanoma, head and neck, liver or kidney cancer.

The chain employs TRBV7-2 and TRBJ2-5, with D tentatively TRBD1 or TRBD2 (6 bases each). Germline loops: CDR1 SGHTA, CDR2 FQGNSA. The CDR3 runs to 16 residues. Between the trimmed V and J ends, which lost 1 base and 0 bases, there was a span of 12 bases. The CDR3 nucleotides are TGTGCCAGCAGCTTAGTAGGGGGGCTGGACCAAGAGACCCAGTACTTC. This codes for CASSLVGGLDQETQYF.

The V gene is TRBV7-9, the J gene TRBJ1-1; D is possibly TRBD1 (5 bases). The CDR3 contains 13 residues. CDR1 is SEHNR and CDR2 is FQNEAQ in the germline V gene (reference sequence). V was shortened by 5 bases and J by 5 bases, with 12 bases between the two germline ends. CDR3 sequence (DNA): TGTGCCAGCAGCCTCGGGACGAAGACTGAAGCTTTCTTT. Translating it yields CASSLGTKTEAFF.

J is TRBJ2-5 and V is TRBV7-8, with D possibly TRBD2 on 6 matching bases. The germline V and J ends were trimmed by 4 bases and 13 bases, with 13 bases remaining between them. Germline values: CDR1 SGHVS, CDR2 FQNEAQ. There are 11 residues in the CDR3. DNA of the CDR3: TGTGCCAGCAGCTCCTCCGGGACTTCGTACTTC. Amino acid sequence: CASSSSGTSYF.

The genes are TRBV5-8 and TRBJ2-2; no clear D gene. Germline loops: CDR1 SGHTS, CDR2 YDEGEE. V shed 1 base and J shed 0 bases, with 10 bases lying between them. This CDR3 comprises 16 residues. CDR3 residues: CASSLYFQTNTGELFF. The CDR3 nucleotides read TGTGCCAGCAGCTTGTATTTCCAGACGAACACCGGGGAGCTGTTTTTT. Full variable domain (remainder filled in from reference TRBV5-8 and TRBJ2-2): EAGVTQSPTHLIKTRGQQATLRCSPISGHTSVYWYQQALGLGLQFLLWYDEGEERNRGNFPPRFSGRQFPNYSSELNVNALELEDSALYLCASSLYFQTNTGELFFGEGSRLTVL.

The CDR3 DNA is TGTGCCAGCAACTCGGGACTAGCGGGTTACAATGAGCAGTTCTTC. It is translated as CASNSGLAGYNEQFF. The rearrangement links TRBV6-1 to TRBJ2-1, with 12 bases fitting TRBD2. The CDR3 has 15 amino acids. The V gene end was trimmed by 7 bases and the J gene end by 4 bases; junction bases not matched to a gene: 5. CDR1 is MNHNS and CDR2 is SASEGT in the germline V gene.

This clone has just a few counts. This chain joins TRBV19 and TRBJ1-5; D gene unclear. Trimming pared 1 base from V and 7 bases from J, leaving 8 bases between. The V gene's germline CDR1 is LNHDA and CDR2 SQIVND (reference sequence). The CDR3 is made up of 13 amino acids. Here the CDR3 DNA reads TGTGCCAGTAGTATAGGAGGCTTACAGCCCCAGCATTTT. As protein: CASSIGGLQPQHF.

The chain combines TRBV18 with TRBJ2-5; D assignment may be TRBD1 or TRBD2 (5 bases each). CDR1 is KGHSH and CDR2 is LQKENI in the germline V gene. The V gene lost 3 bases and the J gene lost 7 bases, with 15 bases spanning the gap. CDR3 length: 14 residues. The DNA of the CDR3 is TGTGCCAGCTCACCTGAGGGGTTTGTCGGGACCCAGTACTTC. Translating gives CASSPEGFVGTQYF.

The genes are TRBV7-9 and TRBJ2-7; no firm D call. Germline lookup yields CDR1 SEHNR and CDR2 FQNEAQ (reference sequence). Trimming removed 3 bases at V and 1 base at J, with 13 bases between. The CDR3 is made up of 15 amino acids. The CDR3 sequence is CASSFSANPSYEQYF. The CDR3 nucleotides are TGTGCCAGCAGCTTTTCTGCGAACCCGTCCTACGAGCAGTACTTC. Full variable domain (missing parts from reference TRBV7-9 and TRBJ2-7): DTGVSQNPRHKITKRGQNVTFRCDPISEHNRLYWYRQTLGQGPEFLTYFQNEAQLEKSRLLSDRFSAERPKGSFSTLEIQRTEQGDSAMYLCASSFSANPSYEQYFGPGTRLTVT.

This clone has a handful of counts. The chain recombines TRBV5-1 with TRBJ1-1; D ambiguous. From germline, CDR1 is SGHRS and CDR2 YFSETQ. This CDR3 contains 14 residues. V dropped 0 bases and J dropped 6 bases, with 12 bases sitting between them. The CDR3 region is CASSLGLYLAEAFF. DNA of the CDR3: TGCGCCAGCAGCTTGGGGCTCTATTTGGCTGAAGCTTTCTTT.

This chain uses TRBV11-3 with TRBJ2-7, with 7 bases matching TRBD2. The CDR3 totals 16 residues. Germline loops: CDR1 SGHNT, CDR2 YENEEA. The V gene end was trimmed by 4 bases and the J gene end by 3 bases; junction bases not matched to a gene: 12. The CDR3 DNA sequence: TGTGCCAGCAGCTCCGCCGGGGCTAGCGGCAACTACGAGCAGTACTTC. Translating it yields CASSSAGASGNYEQYF.

The chain combines TRBV28 with TRBJ2-5, with D perhaps assigned TRBD1 or TRBD2 (6 bases each). The V gene lost 5 bases and the J gene lost 5 bases, with 24 bases spanning the gap. This CDR3 has 17 residues. Germline-derived CDR1 and CDR2 are MDHEN and SYDVKM. The CDR3 bases are TGTGCCAGCAGTACCTTAGTATCTACGGGGGCCGGGGAGACCCAGTACTTC. Its protein product is CASSTLVSTGAGETQYF. The variable domain in full, completed from reference TRBV28 and TRBJ2-5, reads DVKVTQSSRYLVKRTGEKVFLECVQDMDHENMFWYRQDPGLGLRLIYFSYDVKMKEKGDIPEGYSVSREKKERFSLILESASTNQTSMYLCASSTLVSTGAGETQYFGPGTRLLVL.

The chain recombines TRBV5-1 with TRBJ2-1, with D hard to call. Germline V gives CDR1 SGHRS, CDR2 YFSETQ. The CDR3 contains 13 residues. The V end lost 5 bases, the J end lost 5 bases, and 11 bases lay between the germline ends. The CDR3: CASSPVAHNEQFF. CDR3 bases: TGCGCCAGCAGTCCGGTCGCGCACAATGAGCAGTTCTTC.

The V and J genes are TRBV27 and TRBJ2-3; D is possibly TRBD2 (5 bases). CDR1 is MNHEY, CDR2 SMNVEV, per germline (reference sequence). The CDR3 is made up of 14 amino acids. The V end lost 6 bases, the J end lost 2 bases, and 12 bases lay between the germline ends. The CDR3 reads CASSGLDPTDTQYF. The CDR3 DNA reads as TGTGCCAGCAGCGGACTCGATCCCACAGATACGCAGTATTTT.

The rearrangement uses TRBV21-1 and TRBJ1-5; the table's D call, TRBD1, was not checked against the DNA. TRBV21-1 is a listed pseudogene. The CDR3 covers 17 residues. The CDR3 region is CASSSSGGQGDDQPQHF. As DNA, the CDR3 is TGTGCCAGCAGCTCAAGTGGGGGACAGGGGGACGATCAGCCCCAGCATTTT.

This rearrangement joins TRBV5-8 to TRBJ1-2; the match to TRBD1 covers 8 bases. Germline lookup yields CDR1 SGHTS and CDR2 YDEGEE. Losses at the gene ends were 6 bases for V and 5 bases for J; bases not matched to a gene: 3. The CDR3 covers 12 residues. This CDR3 is CASTRTGYGYTF. The CDR3, as DNA: TGTGCCAGCACCCGGACAGGGTATGGCTACACCTTC.

Here the CDR3 DNA reads TGTGCCAGCAGCACCAGCTCCGGGACAGGAACCCTTTCGGGCATTCAGTACTTC. This codes for CASSTSSGTGTLSGIQYF. The chain couples TRBV11-2 to TRBJ2-4; 8 nucleotides match TRBD1. Trimming cost V 5 bases and J 9 bases; bases outside gene matches: 21. The germline CDR1 and CDR2 sequences are SGHAT and FQNNGV. The CDR3 totals 18 residues.

The chain recombines TRBV15 with TRBJ1-6; maybe TRBD1 (5 bases). The CDR3 contains 14 residues. CDR1 LNHNV and CDR2 YYDKDF come from the germline V gene (reference sequence). V was shortened by 1 base and J by 7 bases, with 8 bases between the two germline ends. The CDR3 here is CATSRVGGNSPLHF. The CDR3 nucleotides are TGTGCCACCAGCAGAGTCGGGGGGAATTCACCCCTCCACTTT.

The chain has TRBV2 and TRBJ2-2, with 8 nucleotides matching TRBD1. The length of the CDR3 is 15 residues. Germline lookup yields CDR1 SNHLY and CDR2 FYNNEI. Unmatched junction bases numbered 8, after V lost 5 bases and J lost 6 bases. CDR3 residues: CASSLERQGPGELFF. Here the CDR3 DNA reads TGTGCCAGCAGTCTCGAGAGACAGGGGCCCGGGGAGCTGTTTTTT.

The chain joins TRBV6-5 to TRBJ2-5; tentatively, D is TRBD2 (7 bases). Germline V gives CDR1 MNHEY, CDR2 SVGAGI. CDR3 length: 13 residues. V lost 6 bases, J lost 5 bases, and 13 bases lay in between. The CDR3 region has the DNA TGTGCCAGCAGCCACGGGGGGCGGGAGACCCAGTACTTC. This encodes CASSHGGRETQYF.

The V gene is TRBV10-3, the J gene TRBJ2-3; TRBD2 matches 10 bases. CDR3 length equals 15 residues. Germline V gene sequence: CDR1 ENHRY, CDR2 SYGVKD. Trimming cost V 8 bases and J 5 bases; bases outside gene matches: 10. As DNA, the CDR3 is TGTGCCATCCTTGCGTCTAGCGGGGGCGTAGATACGCAGTATTTT. Translating gives CAILASSGGVDTQYF.

The CDR3 sequence: CASSRLAVNTGELFF. DNA of the CDR3: TGTGCCAGCAGTCGACTAGCGGTTAACACCGGGGAGCTGTTTTTT. The gene calls are TRBV6-5 and TRBJ2-2; 9 positions agree with TRBD2. This CDR3 comprises 15 residues. Germline trimming cut 5 bases from V and 2 bases from J; bases unmatched to any gene: 3. Germline CDR1 is MNHEY and CDR2 is SVGAGI.

The CDR3 sequence: CASSSVSTDTQYF. CDR3 bases: TGTGCCAGCTCTTCGGTGAGCACAGATACGCAGTATTTT. The chain has TRBV18 and TRBJ2-3; D ambiguous. In germline, CDR1 is KGHSH, CDR2 LQKENI. The length of the CDR3 is 13 residues. Trimming shortened V by 6 bases and J by 0 bases, and 7 bases separated the two germline ends.

The chain recombines TRBV11-3 with TRBJ2-5; D is perhaps TRBD1 (5 bases). Germline lookup yields CDR1 SGHNT and CDR2 YENEEA. CDR3 length: 13 residues. V shed 5 bases and J shed 4 bases, with 11 bases lying between them. CDR3 nucleotides: TGTGCCAGCAGCCAGGGCCCCAGAGAGACCCAGTACTTC. This gives the protein CASSQGPRETQYF.

This chain links TRBV30 with TRBJ2-3; possibly TRBD2 for D (6 bases). V was clipped by 6 bases and J by 2 bases, with 15 bases between them. CDR3 length: 14 amino acids. Germline V gives CDR1 GTSNPN, CDR2 SVGIG (reference sequence). The CDR3 nucleotides read TGTGCCTGCGCGTCGGCTAGCGACACAGATACGCAGTATTTT. It specifies CACASASDTDTQYF. Full variable domain (outside the CDR3, taken from reference TRBV30 and TRBJ2-3): SQTIHQWPATLVQPVGSPLSLECTVEGTSNPNLYWYRQAAGRGLQLLFYSVGIGQISSEVPQNLSASRPQDRQFILSSKKLLLSDSGFYLCACASASDTDTQYFGPGTRLTVL.

This rearrangement joins TRBV7-9 to TRBJ1-1; no firm D call. The germline V gene has CDR1 SEHNR and CDR2 FQNEAQ (reference sequence). This CDR3 is 12 amino acids long. The V end was cut by 5 bases, the J end by 11 bases, with 15 bases between. CDR3 DNA: TGTGCCAGCAGCCCCGGGTCCTTAGGGGCTTTCTTT. This sequence encodes CASSPGSLGAFF.

The sample holds a few counts of this clone. The chain couples TRBV4-3 to TRBJ2-7; 7 bases are shared with TRBD1. The V segment lost 4 bases and the J segment 2 bases; nucleotides outside the gene matches: 8. The length of the CDR3 is 15 residues. CDR1 LGHNA and CDR2 YSLEER come from the germline V gene. CDR3: CASSRTGTDTYEQYF. As DNA, the CDR3 is TGCGCCAGCAGCCGTACCGGGACAGATACCTACGAGCAGTACTTC.

The chain carries TRBV5-1 and TRBJ2-5; D is possibly TRBD1 or TRBD2 (6 bases each). The CDR3 runs 15 residues. Germline CDR1 SGHRS, CDR2 YFSETQ. Trimming cost V 0 bases and J 5 bases, with 14 bases left between them. CDR3 loop: CASSLVDTGRETQYF. Written as DNA, the CDR3 is TGCGCCAGCAGCTTGGTAGACACAGGGAGGGAGACCCAGTACTTC.

This clone was seen a handful of times. CDR3 coding DNA: TGTGCCAGCAGTCCAACGCCGGGACCAAGCAATCAGCCCCAGCATTTT. It encodes CASSPTPGPSNQPQHF. The V and J genes are TRBV28 and TRBJ1-5, with D tentatively TRBD1 (5 bases). The germline V gene encodes CDR1 MDHEN and CDR2 SYDVKM. This CDR3 comprises 16 residues. Trimming shortened V by 5 bases and J by 1 base, and 15 bases separated the two germline ends. The full variable domain, completed using reference TRBV28 and TRBJ1-5, is DVKVTQSSRYLVKRTGEKVFLECVQDMDHENMFWYRQDPGLGLRLIYFSYDVKMKEKGDIPEGYSVSREKKERFSLILESASTNQTSMYLCASSPTPGPSNQPQHFGDGTRLSIL.

The CDR3 DNA sequence: TGTGCCTGGGCCGGGACCGGCAATCAGCCCCAGCATTTT. As protein: CAWAGTGNQPQHF. The V gene is TRBV30, the J gene TRBJ1-5, with D perhaps TRBD1 (5 bases). Trimming removed 5 bases at V and 2 bases at J, with 10 bases between. The CDR3 has 13 residues. Looked up from germline, CDR1 is GTSNPN and CDR2 is SVGIG (reference sequence).

The chain has TRBV18 and TRBJ1-3, with 8 positions matching TRBD1. CDR3 length: 15 amino acids. Germline trimming cut 5 bases from V and 4 bases from J; bases unmatched to any gene: 7. From germline, CDR1 is KGHSH and CDR2 LQKENI. The CDR3, as DNA: TGTGCCAGCTCATCCGACAGGGGCCGAGGAAACACCATATATTTT. It specifies CASSSDRGRGNTIYF.

This clone came up once. The chain has TRBV28 and TRBJ1-5; unclear D gene. CDR3 length equals 12 residues. CDR1 is MDHEN and CDR2 is SYDVKM in the germline V gene. Trimming removed 3 bases at V and 6 bases at J, with 6 bases between. The CDR3 region has the DNA TGTGCCAGCAGTTTGTTTGGTCAGCCCCAGCATTTT. It codes for CASSLFGQPQHF.

This chain connects TRBV11-1 to TRBJ2-2; possibly TRBD2 for D (6 bases). The CDR3 loop spans 14 amino acids. V lost 3 bases and J 9 bases, leaving 14 bases between the germline ends. The germline V gene has CDR1 SGHAT and CDR2 FQDESV (reference sequence). For the CDR3, the DNA is TGTGCCAGCAGCTTCGGGCAGGAGGGCCGGGAGCTGTTTTTT. It yields the protein CASSFGQEGRELFF.